This TCR beta chain was captured by sequencing in a study of T cells after yellow fever vaccination (dated by TCRdb to the late 2010s). General notes on the study: Libraries from fractions with low cell numbers were prepared with the SMART-Seq v4 Ultra Low Input RNA kit. Blood was drawn at multiple timepoints before and after primary and secondary immunization, with bulk PBMC replicates and cell subsets isolated. Two healthy male donors, one aged 18 to 29 and one aged 30 to 39 years, were included in the cohort. Bulk TCR alpha and beta repertoires were sequenced longitudinally to track T-cell clones before and after primary and booster YFV17D yellow fever vaccination.

Taken from cysteine to phenylalanine, the CDR3 has 13 residues. The entry retains the CDR3 DNA only, 39 bases that are in frame from base 1. The germline V gene (reference sequence) supplies CDR1 DFQATT and CDR2 SNEGSKA. V was cut back by 3 bases and J by 3 bases, leaving a gap of 8 bases between them. This clonotype has only a few counts. It lacks a known antigen. No qualities accompany the bases; no much larger clone lies one base away. The treatment or condition label on this specimen signifies: live attenuated yellow fever vaccine strain. At every blood-draw timepoint, two biological replicates of bulk PBMCs were collected. A standard Ficoll-Paque protocol was used to isolate PBMCs from peripheral blood. TriZol was used to extract RNA from bulk PBMCs, CD4 and CD8 fractions, and dextramer-positive and dextramer-negative fractions. TCR cDNA was made using 5'RACE template switching, a step that added a universal primer site and unique molecular identifiers. cDNA synthesis was primed from both the TCR alpha and TCR beta constant segments. Libraries were amplified in two PCR steps, with sample barcodes and sequencing adapters added in the second step. Sequencing of the libraries was done on either Illumina HiSeq 2500 (2x100 bp) or NovaSeq (2x150 bp). In the authors' own workflow: Reads were demultiplexed and collapsed into UMI consensus sequences with MIGEC, and V(D)J alignment was performed with MiXCR. Using edgeR on replicate PBMC samples, clonotypes were called vaccine-responding if FDR was below 0.01 and the log2 fold change was above 5 up to day 15. Each bulk clonotype received a CD4 or CD8 identity based on whether the sequenced CD4 or CD8 repertoire contained that clonotype at higher abundance. Clones were called with MiXCR by TCRdb after fastp trimmed the public reads at Q25, and only in-frame beta chains were retained. Rows are unified per CDR3 protein, each entry keeping the most common DNA and genes. It is TCRdb's table, rather than the study itself, that gives the V and J calls and clone size. This sample is represented by 510,000 or so distinct CDR3 sequences; 15% to 20% of them were singletons. Jointly, the top ten make up 13% to 15% of the sample.

What the work shows at the level of the full study, not this receptor alone: FACS-sorted repertoires could contain abundant contaminating clonotypes from the bulk population, so computational filtering was required. The secondary T-cell response was weaker than the primary response but faster, peaking on day 5 instead of day 15. After the booster, most clones that had expanded after primary vaccination were detected again (around 96% of CD4 and roughly nine tenths of CD8), suggesting broad maintenance of memory. A small fraction of clonotypes appeared in both the CD4 and CD8 compartments, likely as a result of convergent recombination. The study included only two donors, which limits how far the findings can be generalized.

The rearrangement combines TRBV20-1 with TRBJ2-2; the D gene cannot be named for sure. The sequencing used PBMCs, collected 15 days after the yellow fever booster vaccination. The clonotype was recovered from a man aged 30-40 years who received the YFV17D yellow fever vaccine. The DNA is TGCAGTGCTAGCAGGATGGACACCGGGGAGCTGTTTTTT. Its protein reads: CSASRMDTGELFF.